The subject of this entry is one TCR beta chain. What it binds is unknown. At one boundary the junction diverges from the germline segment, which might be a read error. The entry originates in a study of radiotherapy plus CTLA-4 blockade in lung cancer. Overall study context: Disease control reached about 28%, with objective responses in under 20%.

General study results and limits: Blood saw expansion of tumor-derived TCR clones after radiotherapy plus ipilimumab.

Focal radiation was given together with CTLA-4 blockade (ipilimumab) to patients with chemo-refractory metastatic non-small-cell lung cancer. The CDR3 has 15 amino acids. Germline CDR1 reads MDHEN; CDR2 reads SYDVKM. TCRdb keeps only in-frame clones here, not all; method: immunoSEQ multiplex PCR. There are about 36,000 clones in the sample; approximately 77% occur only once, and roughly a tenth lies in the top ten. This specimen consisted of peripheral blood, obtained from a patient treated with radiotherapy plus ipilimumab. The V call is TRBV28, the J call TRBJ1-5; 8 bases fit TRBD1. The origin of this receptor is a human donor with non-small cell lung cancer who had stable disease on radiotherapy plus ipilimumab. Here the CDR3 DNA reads TGTGCCGGCAGGGATGGGACAGGTAGGATCAAGCCCCAGCATTTT. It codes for CAGRDGTGRIKPQHF.